This T cell receptor beta chain was found in a study of blood T cell repertoires in COVID-19. As for the study in general: Spain, Italy and the United States supplied samples that represented acute and convalescent COVID-19. In each case, the material was cDNA or gDNA derived from T cells, B-cell-depleted T cells, or PBMCs.

Original handling: Using reference gene primer amplification, nucleated cell counts were estimated. The assay was immunoSEQ multiplex PCR, and TCRdb's table has in-frame clones only and misses some. D and trimming were read from the DNA, whereas the V and J calls and clone size are those reported in that table. Counted here are 55,000 to 65,000 clones, roughly 87% occurring once; the ten biggest clones make up around 5.5%. CDR3 size: 15 residues. The germline V and J ends were trimmed by 4 bases and 6 bases, with 20 bases remaining between them. Germline values: CDR1 SGDLS, CDR2 YYNGEE. V usage is TRBV9 and J usage is TRBJ2-7; D is uncertain. This sequence was found in a man older than 75 in a cohort sampled during active COVID-19. The sample taken for sequencing was peripheral blood. The CDR3 bases are TGTGCCAGCAGCCCCACTAACCTTCCCTACTCCGAGCAGTACTTC. Translation: CASSPTNLPYSEQYF.